These T cell receptor beta chains were read from a single sample in a study of OX40 agonist ivuxolimab in advanced cancers. Measured with immunoSEQ multiplex PCR; TCRdb has only the in-frame clones, and not every one. The sample shows about 120,000 clones, around 89% of them seen only once. Sample: CD4+ or CD8+ T cells sorted from blood, taken in a trial of the OX40 agonist ivuxolimab. Source of these receptors: an adult with an advanced solid tumor such as melanoma, head and neck, liver or kidney cancer. Each CDR3 is given with its conserved first and last residue. A D gene is named only where the DNA matches it firmly. For some rows the clone size is stated as once, few or many, or as a class when expanded; others skip it.

J gene: TRBJ2-1; V gene: TRBV19; D gene: TRBD2; clone size: .; CDR3 length: 16; CDR3 protein: CASSIATSGGRNEQFF; CDR3 DNA: TGTGCCAGTAGTATAGCGACTAGCGGGGGGCGCAATGAGCAGTTCTTC
J gene: TRBJ2-7; V gene: TRBV7-2; D gene: TRBD1; clone size: .; CDR3 length: 15; CDR3 protein: CASSPPGQPSYEQYF; CDR3 DNA: TGTGCCAGCAGCCCCCCGGGACAGCCTTCCTACGAGCAGTACTTC
J gene: TRBJ1-1; V gene: TRBV6-6; D gene: .; clone size: .; CDR3 length: 11; CDR3 protein: CASTRGGQAFF; CDR3 DNA: TGTGCCAGCACCCGCGGGGGCCAAGCTTTCTTT
J gene: TRBJ1-4; V gene: TRBV7-2; D gene: .; clone size: .; CDR3 length: 15; CDR3 protein: CASSLGLATNEKLFF; CDR3 DNA: TGTGCCAGCAGCTTAGGCCTTGCAACTAATGAAAAACTGTTTTTT
J gene: TRBJ1-5; V gene: TRBV7-8; D gene: .; clone size: .; CDR3 length: 16; CDR3 protein: CASSPYPGNSNQPQHF; CDR3 DNA: TGTGCCAGCAGCCCCTATCCGGGAAATAGCAATCAGCCCCAGCATTTT
J gene: TRBJ1-2; V gene: TRBV18; D gene: .; clone size: .; CDR3 length: 19; CDR3 protein: CASSPQGRGLSPGNYGYTF; CDR3 DNA: TGTGCCAGCTCACCCCAGGGAAGGGGCCTGTCCCCGGGAAACTATGGCTACACCTTC
J gene: TRBJ1-1; V gene: TRBV10-2; D gene: .; clone size: .; CDR3 length: 12; CDR3 protein: CASSGRTGEAFF; CDR3 DNA: TGCGCCAGCAGTGGAAGAACGGGTGAAGCTTTCTTT
J gene: TRBJ2-3; V gene: TRBV18; D gene: TRBD2; clone size: .; CDR3 length: 15; CDR3 protein: CASSPRTSGTDTQYF; CDR3 DNA: TGTGCCAGCTCACCTCGGACTAGTGGCACAGATACGCAGTATTTT
J gene: TRBJ2-2; V gene: TRBV7-6; D gene: TRBD1; clone size: .; CDR3 length: 17; CDR3 protein: CASSPRGKGAGTGELFF; CDR3 DNA: TGTGCCAGCAGCCCCAGGGGTAAGGGGGCTGGCACCGGGGAGCTGTTTTTT
J gene: TRBJ1-4; V gene: TRBV18; D gene: .; clone size: .; CDR3 length: 14; CDR3 protein: CASSPGRQDEKLFF; CDR3 DNA: TGTGCCAGCTCACCGGGGCGGCAGGATGAAAAACTGTTTTTT
J gene: TRBJ2-1; V gene: TRBV11-3; D gene: TRBD2; clone size: .; CDR3 length: 15; CDR3 protein: CASSTRLAGRNEQFF; CDR3 DNA: TGTGCCAGCAGCACACGACTAGCGGGGAGAAATGAGCAGTTCTTC
J gene: TRBJ2-1; V gene: TRBV19; D gene: .; clone size: .; CDR3 length: 13; CDR3 protein: CASSIDRGNEQFF; CDR3 DNA: TGTGCCAGTAGTATAGACAGGGGAAATGAGCAGTTCTTC
J gene: TRBJ2-1; V gene: TRBV5-1; D gene: TRBD2; clone size: .; CDR3 length: 17; CDR3 protein: CASSYGTSGGAGNEQFF; CDR3 DNA: TGCGCCAGCAGCTACGGGACTAGCGGGGGGGCCGGTAATGAGCAGTTCTTC
J gene: TRBJ1-5; V gene: TRBV28; D gene: .; clone size: .; CDR3 length: 15; CDR3 protein: CASSLWHGSGQPQHF; CDR3 DNA: TGTGCCAGCAGTTTATGGCACGGGTCGGGACAGCCCCAGCATTTT
J gene: TRBJ1-3; V gene: TRBV28; D gene: TRBD1; clone size: .; CDR3 length: 15; CDR3 protein: CASSPSTGSGNTIYF; CDR3 DNA: TGTGCCAGCAGTCCGTCGACAGGGTCTGGAAACACCATATATTTT
J gene: TRBJ2-7; V gene: TRBV28; D gene: .; clone size: .; CDR3 length: 14; CDR3 protein: CASSPRQAIYEQYF; CDR3 DNA: TGTGCCAGCAGTCCCCGACAGGCTATATACGAGCAGTACTTC
J gene: TRBJ1-6; V gene: TRBV19; D gene: TRBD1; clone size: once; CDR3 length: 17; CDR3 protein: CASKPGTGGAVNSPLHF; CDR3 DNA: TGTGCCAGTAAGCCCGGGACAGGGGGCGCGGTTAATTCACCCCTCCACTTT
J gene: TRBJ2-5; V gene: TRBV18; D gene: .; clone size: .; CDR3 length: 14; CDR3 protein: CASSRGGPVGTQYF; CDR3 DNA: TGTGCCAGCTCACGTGGGGGGCCCGTGGGGACCCAGTACTTC
J gene: TRBJ1-4; V gene: TRBV28; D gene: .; clone size: .; CDR3 length: 15; CDR3 protein: CASSPGSATNEKLFF; CDR3 DNA: TGTGCCAGCAGTCCAGGAAGTGCAACTAATGAAAAACTGTTTTTT
J gene: TRBJ1-1; V gene: TRBV15; D gene: .; clone size: .; CDR3 length: 15; CDR3 protein: CATSRGSGQNTEAFF; CDR3 DNA: TGTGCCACCAGCAGAGGTTCGGGGCAGAACACTGAAGCTTTCTTT
J gene: TRBJ2-6; V gene: TRBV28; D gene: TRBD1; clone size: .; CDR3 length: 16; CDR3 protein: CASTQGALSGANVLTF; CDR3 DNA: TGTGCCAGCACACAGGGGGCCCTCTCTGGGGCCAACGTCCTGACTTTC
J gene: TRBJ2-2; V gene: TRBV28; D gene: .; clone size: .; CDR3 length: 14; CDR3 protein: CASSFGTNTGELFF; CDR3 DNA: TGTGCCAGCAGTTTTGGGACGAACACCGGGGAGCTGTTTTTT
J gene: TRBJ1-2; V gene: TRBV28; D gene: TRBD1; clone size: once; CDR3 length: 16; CDR3 protein: CASSLSSGTGLNGYTF; CDR3 DNA: TGTGCCAGCAGTTTATCTTCCGGGACAGGCTTAAATGGCTACACCTTC
J gene: TRBJ2-1; V gene: TRBV11-3; D gene: .; clone size: .; CDR3 length: 13; CDR3 protein: CASSLNLYNEQFF; CDR3 DNA: TGTGCCAGCAGCTTGAACCTCTACAATGAGCAGTTCTTC
J gene: TRBJ1-2; V gene: TRBV28; D gene: TRBD1; clone size: .; CDR3 length: 16; CDR3 protein: CASSSPSGQGSGGYTF; CDR3 DNA: TGTGCCAGCAGTTCCCCCTCCGGACAGGGTAGTGGTGGCTACACCTTC
J gene: TRBJ1-6; V gene: TRBV30; D gene: .; clone size: .; CDR3 length: 12; CDR3 protein: CAWGETNSPLHF; CDR3 DNA: TGTGCCTGGGGTGAGACGAATTCACCCCTCCACTTT
J gene: TRBJ1-5; V gene: TRBV6-6; D gene: .; clone size: .; CDR3 length: 13; CDR3 protein: CASRIDGNQPQHF; CDR3 DNA: TGTGCCAGCAGAATAGACGGAAATCAGCCCCAGCATTTT
J gene: TRBJ1-1; V gene: TRBV18; D gene: .; clone size: once; CDR3 length: 14; CDR3 protein: CASSPEGGRTEAFF; CDR3 DNA: TGTGCCAGCTCACCAGAGGGGGGCCGAACTGAAGCTTTCTTT
J gene: TRBJ2-7; V gene: TRBV6-5; D gene: .; clone size: .; CDR3 length: 12; CDR3 protein: CASRPGNYEQYF; CDR3 DNA: TGTGCCAGCAGACCGGGTAACTACGAGCAGTACTTC
J gene: TRBJ1-6; V gene: TRBV6-6; D gene: .; clone size: .; CDR3 length: 14; CDR3 protein: CASSSRLWNSPLHF; CDR3 DNA: TGTGCCAGCAGTTCGAGACTGTGGAATTCACCCCTCCACTTT
J gene: TRBJ2-2; V gene: TRBV6-1; D gene: TRBD2; clone size: .; CDR3 length: 13; CDR3 protein: CAGLGRAAGELFF; CDR3 DNA: TGTGCCGGCTTAGGGAGGGCAGCCGGGGAGCTGTTTTTT
J gene: TRBJ1-6; V gene: TRBV10-1; D gene: .; clone size: .; CDR3 length: 13; CDR3 protein: CASSAGIKSPLHF; CDR3 DNA: TGCGCCAGCAGTGCGGGCATAAAATCACCCCTCCACTTT
J gene: TRBJ1-4; V gene: TRBV18; D gene: .; clone size: .; CDR3 length: 16; CDR3 protein: CASSPPAAIGGEKLFF; CDR3 DNA: TGTGCCAGCTCACCCCCGGCGGCAATCGGGGGTGAAAAACTGTTTTTT
J gene: TRBJ2-5; V gene: TRBV11-2; D gene: .; clone size: .; CDR3 length: 13; CDR3 protein: CASSLNGEETQYF; CDR3 DNA: TGTGCCAGCAGCTTAAACGGCGAGGAGACCCAGTACTTC
J gene: TRBJ2-7; V gene: TRBV9; D gene: TRBD1; clone size: .; CDR3 length: 14; CDR3 protein: CASSVTGQGYEQYF; CDR3 DNA: TGTGCCAGCAGCGTGACGGGACAGGGCTACGAGCAGTACTTC
J gene: TRBJ2-3; V gene: TRBV10-1; D gene: .; clone size: once; CDR3 length: 13; CDR3 protein: CASSVANTDTQYF; CDR3 DNA: TGCGCCAGCAGTGTGGCCAACACAGATACGCAGTATTTT
J gene: TRBJ2-6; V gene: TRBV19; D gene: .; clone size: .; CDR3 length: 14; CDR3 protein: CASIRGSGANVLTF; CDR3 DNA: TGTGCCAGTATTAGGGGATCTGGGGCCAACGTCCTGACTTTC
J gene: TRBJ1-2; V gene: TRBV28; D gene: .; clone size: .; CDR3 length: 15; CDR3 protein: CASSSPERGTVGYTF; CDR3 DNA: TGTGCCAGCAGTTCTCCGGAACGGGGGACGGTTGGCTACACCTTC
J gene: TRBJ2-5; V gene: TRBV19; D gene: TRBD1; clone size: .; CDR3 length: 15; CDR3 protein: CASSALGQAQETQYF; CDR3 DNA: TGTGCCAGTAGTGCTTTGGGACAGGCGCAAGAGACCCAGTACTTC
J gene: TRBJ2-3; V gene: TRBV5-1; D gene: TRBD1; clone size: .; CDR3 length: 15; CDR3 protein: CASSFRQGAEDTQYF; CDR3 DNA: TGCGCCAGCAGCTTCCGACAGGGGGCAGAAGATACGCAGTATTTT
J gene: TRBJ2-3; V gene: TRBV2; D gene: .; clone size: .; CDR3 length: 14; CDR3 protein: CASAGLLGGDTQYF; CDR3 DNA: TGTGCCAGCGCGGGACTATTAGGGGGAGATACGCAGTATTTT
J gene: TRBJ2-5; V gene: TRBV7-2; D gene: TRBD1; clone size: .; CDR3 length: 16; CDR3 protein: CASSRRTGGTQETQYF; CDR3 DNA: TGTGCCAGCAGCCGACGGACAGGGGGCACCCAAGAGACCCAGTACTTC
J gene: TRBJ1-2; V gene: TRBV29-1; D gene: TRBD1; clone size: .; CDR3 length: 14; CDR3 protein: CSVRTGGMNYGYTF; CDR3 DNA: TGCAGCGTTCGGACAGGCGGAATGAACTATGGCTACACCTTC
J gene: TRBJ1-5; V gene: TRBV7-9; D gene: TRBD1; clone size: .; CDR3 length: 14; CDR3 protein: CASSRTGGNQPQHF; CDR3 DNA: TGTGCCAGCAGCCGGACAGGGGGAAATCAGCCCCAGCATTTT
J gene: TRBJ2-7; V gene: TRBV5-8; D gene: TRBD1; clone size: .; CDR3 length: 15; CDR3 protein: CASSSRTGKGNEQYF; CDR3 DNA: TGTGCCAGCAGCTCAAGGACAGGGAAGGGCAACGAGCAGTACTTC
J gene: TRBJ1-5; V gene: TRBV6-6; D gene: .; clone size: .; CDR3 length: 14; CDR3 protein: CASRGVYSNQPQHF; CDR3 DNA: TGTGCCAGCAGAGGTGTGTACTCGAATCAGCCCCAGCATTTT
J gene: TRBJ1-3; V gene: TRBV19; D gene: .; clone size: .; CDR3 length: 14; CDR3 protein: CASSAHRVGNTIYF; CDR3 DNA: TGTGCCAGTAGTGCCCACAGGGTTGGAAACACCATATATTTT
J gene: TRBJ2-7; V gene: TRBV11-2; D gene: TRBD1; clone size: .; CDR3 length: 16; CDR3 protein: CASSLIPTGTGIQQYF; CDR3 DNA: TGTGCCAGCAGCTTAATACCGACCGGGACAGGCATCCAGCAGTACTTC
J gene: TRBJ1-2; V gene: TRBV29-1; D gene: TRBD1; clone size: .; CDR3 length: 13; CDR3 protein: CSVMTGGKTGYTF; CDR3 DNA: TGCAGCGTCATGACAGGGGGAAAGACTGGCTACACCTTC
J gene: TRBJ1-5; V gene: TRBV19; D gene: .; clone size: few; CDR3 length: 15; CDR3 protein: CASAAQGIGNQPQHF; CDR3 DNA: TGTGCCAGTGCTGCCCAGGGTATTGGCAATCAGCCCCAGCATTTT
J gene: TRBJ1-1; V gene: TRBV28; D gene: .; clone size: few; CDR3 length: 13; CDR3 protein: CASDDTQNTEAFF; CDR3 DNA: TGTGCCAGCGACGATACCCAAAACACTGAAGCTTTCTTT
J gene: TRBJ2-2; V gene: TRBV9; D gene: .; clone size: .; CDR3 length: 16; CDR3 protein: CASTLGGGLETGELFF; CDR3 DNA: TGTGCCAGCACCCTAGGGGGGGGCCTGGAAACCGGGGAGCTGTTTTTT
J gene: TRBJ1-4; V gene: TRBV27; D gene: .; clone size: .; CDR3 length: 15; CDR3 protein: CASRGGTATNEKLFF; CDR3 DNA: TGTGCCAGCAGGGGAGGGACCGCAACTAATGAAAAACTGTTTTTT
J gene: TRBJ1-2; V gene: TRBV7-2; D gene: TRBD1; clone size: once; CDR3 length: 14; CDR3 protein: CASSPGQGQHGYTF; CDR3 DNA: TGTGCCAGCAGCCCTGGACAGGGACAACACGGCTACACCTTC